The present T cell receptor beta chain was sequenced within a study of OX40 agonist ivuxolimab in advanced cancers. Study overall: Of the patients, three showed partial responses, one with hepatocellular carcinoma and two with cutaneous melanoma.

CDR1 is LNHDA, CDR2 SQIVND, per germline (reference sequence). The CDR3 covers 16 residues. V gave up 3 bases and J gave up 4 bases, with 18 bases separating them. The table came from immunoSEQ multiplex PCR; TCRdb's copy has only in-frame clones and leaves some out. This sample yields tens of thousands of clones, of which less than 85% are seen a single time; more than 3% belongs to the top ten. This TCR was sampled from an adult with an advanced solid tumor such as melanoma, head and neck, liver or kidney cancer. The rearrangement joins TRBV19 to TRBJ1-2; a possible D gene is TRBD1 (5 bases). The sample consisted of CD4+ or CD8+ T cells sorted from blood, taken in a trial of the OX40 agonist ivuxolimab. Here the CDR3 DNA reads TGTGCCAGTAGTATGGATGGGAGGGGCGCAGGCTATGGCTACACCTTC. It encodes CASSMDGRGAGYGYTF.